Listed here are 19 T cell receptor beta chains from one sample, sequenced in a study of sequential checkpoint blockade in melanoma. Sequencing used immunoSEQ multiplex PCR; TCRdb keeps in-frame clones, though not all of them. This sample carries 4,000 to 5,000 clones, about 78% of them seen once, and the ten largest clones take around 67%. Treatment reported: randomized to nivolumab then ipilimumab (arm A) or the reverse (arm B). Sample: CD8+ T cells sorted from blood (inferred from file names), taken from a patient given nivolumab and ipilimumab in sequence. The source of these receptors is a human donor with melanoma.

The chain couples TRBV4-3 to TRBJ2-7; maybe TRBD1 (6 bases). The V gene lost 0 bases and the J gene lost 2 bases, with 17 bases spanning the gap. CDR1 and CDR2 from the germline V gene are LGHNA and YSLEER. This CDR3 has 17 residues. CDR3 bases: TGCGCCAGCAGCCAAGATCAGGCACAGTGGGACACCTACGAGCAGTACTTC. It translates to CASSQDQAQWDTYEQYF.

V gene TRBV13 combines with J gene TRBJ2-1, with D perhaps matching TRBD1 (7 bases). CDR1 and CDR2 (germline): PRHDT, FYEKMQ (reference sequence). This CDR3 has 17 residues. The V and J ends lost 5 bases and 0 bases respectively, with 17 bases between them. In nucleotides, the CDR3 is TGTGCCAGCAGCCAGGGGGGTCTCGTCTACTCCTACAATGAGCAGTTCTTC. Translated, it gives CASSQGGLVYSYNEQFF.

The CDR3 reads CAWAPTVELNTIYF. The CDR3 DNA is TGTGCCTGGGCCCCGACAGTGGAATTAAACACCATATATTTT. The V gene is TRBV30, the J gene TRBJ1-3; D might be TRBD1 (5 bases). Per the germline V gene, CDR1 is GTSNPN and CDR2 is SVGIG (reference sequence). The CDR3 length is 14 residues. V lost 5 bases, J lost 6 bases, and 17 bases lay in between.

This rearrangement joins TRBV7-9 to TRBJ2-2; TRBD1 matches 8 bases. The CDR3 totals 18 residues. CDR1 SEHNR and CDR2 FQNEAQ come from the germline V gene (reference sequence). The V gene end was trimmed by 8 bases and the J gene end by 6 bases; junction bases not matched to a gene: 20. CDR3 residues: CASPRQGLNRGTSGELFF. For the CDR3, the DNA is TGTGCCAGCCCCCGACAGGGGCTAAACCGAGGGACCTCCGGGGAGCTGTTTTTT.

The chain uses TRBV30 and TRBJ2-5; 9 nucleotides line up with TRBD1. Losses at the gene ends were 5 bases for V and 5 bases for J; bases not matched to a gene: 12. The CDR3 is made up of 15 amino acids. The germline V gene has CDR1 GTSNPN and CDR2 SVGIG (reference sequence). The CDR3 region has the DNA TGTGCCTGGGGTCCAAGGACAGGGGAGGTGGAGACCCAGTACTTC. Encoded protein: CAWGPRTGEVETQYF.

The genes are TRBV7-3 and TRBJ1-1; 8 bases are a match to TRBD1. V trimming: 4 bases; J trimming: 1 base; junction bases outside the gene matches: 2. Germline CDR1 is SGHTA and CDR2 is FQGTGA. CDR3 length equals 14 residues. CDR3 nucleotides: TGTGCCAGCAGCTCCGGACAGGGGAACACTGAAGCTTTCTTT. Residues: CASSSGQGNTEAFF.

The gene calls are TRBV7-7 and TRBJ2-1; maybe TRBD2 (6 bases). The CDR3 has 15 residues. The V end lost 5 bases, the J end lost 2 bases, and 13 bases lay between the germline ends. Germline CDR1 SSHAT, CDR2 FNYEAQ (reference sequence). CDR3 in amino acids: CASSKSGGTYNEQFF. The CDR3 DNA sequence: TGTGCCAGCAGCAAAAGTGGGGGGACCTACAATGAGCAGTTCTTC.

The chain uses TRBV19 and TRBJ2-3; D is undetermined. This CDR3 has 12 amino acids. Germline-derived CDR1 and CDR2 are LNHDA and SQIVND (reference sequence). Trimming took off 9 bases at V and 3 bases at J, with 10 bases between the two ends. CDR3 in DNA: TGTGCCAGCTTAGGAGATACAGATACGCAGTATTTT. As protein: CASLGDTDTQYF. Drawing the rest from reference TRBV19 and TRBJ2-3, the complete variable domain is DGGITQSPKYLFRKEGQNVTLSCEQNLNHDAMYWYRQDPGQGLRLIYYSQIVNDFQKGDIAEGYSVSREKKESFPLTVTSAQKNPTAFYLCASLGDTDTQYFGPGTRLTVL.

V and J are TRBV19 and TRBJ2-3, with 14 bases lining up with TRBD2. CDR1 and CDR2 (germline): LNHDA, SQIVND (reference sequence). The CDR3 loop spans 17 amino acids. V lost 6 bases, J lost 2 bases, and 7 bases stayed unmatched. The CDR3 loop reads CASSRTSGGKLTDTQYF. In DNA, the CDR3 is TGTGCCAGTAGCAGGACTAGCGGGGGGAAGCTCACAGATACGCAGTATTTT.

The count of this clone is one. CDR3 DNA: TGCGCCAGCAGCCTTGGGACAGGGGGCTCTGAAGCTTTCTTT. It translates to CASSLGTGGSEAFF. The chain employs TRBV4-3 and TRBJ1-1; 12 positions match TRBD1. Trimming took 4 bases from V and 6 from J; bases not matched to a gene: 3. CDR1 is LGHNA, CDR2 YSLEER, per germline. This CDR3 is 14 amino acids long.

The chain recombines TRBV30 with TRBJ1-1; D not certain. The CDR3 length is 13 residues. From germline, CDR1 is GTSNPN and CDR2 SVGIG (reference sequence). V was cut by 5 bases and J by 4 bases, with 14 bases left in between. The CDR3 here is CAWLRLTGTEAFF. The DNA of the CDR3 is TGTGCCTGGCTACGACTGACGGGCACTGAAGCTTTCTTT.

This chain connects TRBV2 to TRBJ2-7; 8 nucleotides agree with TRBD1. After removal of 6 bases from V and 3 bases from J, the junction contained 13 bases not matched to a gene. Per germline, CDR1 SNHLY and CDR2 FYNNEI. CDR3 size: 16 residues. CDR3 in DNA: TGTGCCAGCAGCCCCAAGACAGGGGTCCCCTACTACGAGCAGTACTTC. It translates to CASSPKTGVPYYEQYF.

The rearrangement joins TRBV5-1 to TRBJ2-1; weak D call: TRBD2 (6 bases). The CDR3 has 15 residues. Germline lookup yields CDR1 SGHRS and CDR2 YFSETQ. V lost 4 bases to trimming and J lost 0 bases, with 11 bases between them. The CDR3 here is CASSILTSSYNEQFF. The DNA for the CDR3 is TGCGCCAGCAGCATCCTGACTAGCTCCTACAATGAGCAGTTCTTC.

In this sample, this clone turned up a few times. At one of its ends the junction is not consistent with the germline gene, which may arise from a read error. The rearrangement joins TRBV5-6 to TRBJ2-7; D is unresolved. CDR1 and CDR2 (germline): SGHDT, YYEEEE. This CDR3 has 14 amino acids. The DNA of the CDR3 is TGTGCCAGCAACTTGTCCCTCTTAACCTACGAGCAGTACTTC. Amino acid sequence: CASNLSLLTYEQYF.

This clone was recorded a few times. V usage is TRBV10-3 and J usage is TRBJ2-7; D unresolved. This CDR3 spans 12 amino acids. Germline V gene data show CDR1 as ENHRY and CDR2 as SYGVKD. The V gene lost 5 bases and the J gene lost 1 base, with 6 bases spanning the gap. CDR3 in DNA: TGTGCCATCAGTAAACAGTCCTACGAGCAGTACTTC. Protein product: CAISKQSYEQYF.

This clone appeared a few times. CDR3 coding DNA: TGTGCCAGCAGCCCAGGGCGGATCCAAGAGACCCAGTACTTC. Residues: CASSPGRIQETQYF. The chain recombines TRBV7-9 with TRBJ2-5; the D gene is possibly TRBD1 (5 bases). V lost 5 bases and J lost 1, with 11 bases in between. The CDR3 consists of 14 residues. The germline V gene encodes CDR1 SEHNR and CDR2 FQNEAQ (reference sequence).

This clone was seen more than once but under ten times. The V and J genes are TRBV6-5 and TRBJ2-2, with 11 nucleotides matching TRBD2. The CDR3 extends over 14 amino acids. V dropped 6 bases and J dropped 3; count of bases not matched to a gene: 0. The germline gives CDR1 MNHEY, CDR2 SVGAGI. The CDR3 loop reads CASRTSGDTGELFF. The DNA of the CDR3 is TGTGCCAGCAGGACTAGCGGGGACACCGGGGAGCTGTTTTTT.

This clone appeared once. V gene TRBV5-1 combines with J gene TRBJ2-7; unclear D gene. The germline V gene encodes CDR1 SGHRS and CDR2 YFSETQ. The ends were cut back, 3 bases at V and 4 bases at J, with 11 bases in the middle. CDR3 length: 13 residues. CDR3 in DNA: TGCGCCAGCAGCTCCCGACTGGATTACGAGCAGTACTTC. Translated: CASSSRLDYEQYF.

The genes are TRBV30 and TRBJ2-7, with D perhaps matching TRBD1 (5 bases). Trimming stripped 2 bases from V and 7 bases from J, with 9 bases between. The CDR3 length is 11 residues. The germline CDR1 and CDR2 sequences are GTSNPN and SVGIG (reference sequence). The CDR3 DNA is TGTGCCTGGAGTATAGGGGATGAGCAGTACTTC. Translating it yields CAWSIGDEQYF.